The 13 T cell receptor beta chains below were found in one sample sequenced in a study of cytotoxic CD8 clonotypes in ibrutinib-treated CLL (dated by TCRdb to the early 2020s). The library came from the immunoSEQ multiplex PCR assay. The immuneACCESS repertoire file appears here via TCRdb, limited to in-frame rearrangements. These files lack a portion of the clones; in checked studies, under half of the deficit traces to unresolved V genes, and the cause of the others is not known. Across this sample there are 250,000 to 350,000 clones, with about 72% seen only once. Around 6% of the sample is held by the ten biggest clonotypes. Reading the label with the study, this specimen's time point is: progressive disease on ibrutinib. The specimen comprised PBMCs, sampled at disease progression, from a patient treated with ibrutinib. These receptors came from a human donor with chronic lymphocytic leukemia.

The V and J genes are TRBV9 and TRBJ1-6; D is perhaps TRBD1 (6 bases). Germline V gives CDR1 SGDLS, CDR2 YYNGEE. This CDR3 has 15 residues. V lost 3 bases, J lost 5 bases, and 12 bases lay in between. For the CDR3, the DNA is TGTGCCAGCAGCGCCGGGACAACTGATAATTCACCCCTCCACTTT. The encoded protein is CASSAGTTDNSPLHF.

The chain combines TRBV28 with TRBJ2-5, with D perhaps matching TRBD2 (6 bases). The length of the CDR3 is 13 residues. Germline V gives CDR1 MDHEN, CDR2 SYDVKM. The V and J ends lost 6 bases and 2 bases respectively, with 10 bases between them. In DNA, the CDR3 is TGTGCCAGCAGAGTCGGAGGGCAAGAGACCCAGTACTTC. This sequence encodes CASRVGGQETQYF.

This chain uses TRBV2 with TRBJ2-7, with D maybe TRBD2 (6 bases). Germline CDR1 is SNHLY and CDR2 is FYNNEI. The V end lost 6 bases, the J end lost 0 bases, and 15 bases lay between the germline ends. The CDR3 is made up of 15 amino acids. The CDR3 spells CASSAWDGGSYEQYF. Here the CDR3 DNA reads TGTGCCAGCAGCGCGTGGGACGGGGGCTCCTACGAGCAGTACTTC.

The chain couples TRBV5-1 to TRBJ2-7; D is perhaps TRBD1 (6 bases). Germline V gene sequence: CDR1 SGHRS, CDR2 YFSETQ. V lost 2 bases and J lost 3, with 9 bases in between. The CDR3 runs 13 residues. The CDR3 sequence: CASSFGTNYEQYF. CDR3 DNA: TGCGCCAGCAGCTTCGGGACAAACTACGAGCAGTACTTC. The full variable domain, with the rest looked up from reference TRBV5-1 and TRBJ2-7, is KAGVTQTPRYLIKTRGQQVTLSCSPISGHRSVSWYQQTPGQGLQFLFEYFSETQRNKGNFPGRFSGRQFSNSRSEMNVSTLELGDSALYLCASSFGTNYEQYFGPGTRLTVT.

The chain recombines TRBV11-2 with TRBJ2-7, with a tentative D call TRBD2 (6 bases). The V gene's germline CDR1 is SGHAT and CDR2 FQNNGV. The V end was cut by 5 bases, the J end by 0 bases, with 11 bases between. This CDR3 spans 14 amino acids. The CDR3: CASSRGKGSYEQYF. DNA for the CDR3: TGTGCCAGCAGCCGGGGGAAGGGCTCCTACGAGCAGTACTTC.

This chain links TRBV5-5 with TRBJ2-2; D is unresolved. Per the germline V gene, CDR1 is SGHKS and CDR2 is YYEKEE (reference sequence). This CDR3 is 13 amino acids long. Trimming removed 5 bases from V and 4 bases from J, with 9 bases in between. DNA for the CDR3: TGTGCCAGCAGAGCTGCGATCACCGGGGAGCTGTTTTTT. It codes for CASRAAITGELFF.

J is TRBJ2-5 and V is TRBV19, with TRBD2 identical over 8 bases. Germline V gene sequence: CDR1 LNHDA, CDR2 SQIVND (reference sequence). V lost 2 bases to trimming and J lost 0 bases; unmatched junction nucleotides: 2. CDR3 length: 15 amino acids. The CDR3 DNA reads TGTGCCAGTAGTATACGGGAGGGGTACCAAGAGACCCAGTACTTC. Translated, it gives CASSIREGYQETQYF. The whole variable domain, filled in from reference TRBV19 and TRBJ2-5, reads DGGITQSPKYLFRKEGQNVTLSCEQNLNHDAMYWYRQDPGQGLRLIYYSQIVNDFQKGDIAEGYSVSREKKESFPLTVTSAQKNPTAFYLCASSIREGYQETQYFGPGTRLLVL.

J is TRBJ2-1 and V is TRBV10-3; TRBD2 might be the D (6 bases). This CDR3 contains 17 residues. Trimming took off 0 bases at V and 3 bases at J, with 15 bases between the two ends. Per germline, CDR1 ENHRY and CDR2 SYGVKD. The CDR3 DNA follows: TGTGCCATCAGTGAGTCTTGGTCGGGAGTGAACTACAATGAGCAGTTCTTC. Amino acid sequence: CAISESWSGVNYNEQFF.

This chain connects TRBV28 to TRBJ2-3; the D gene could be TRBD1 or TRBD2 (5 bases each). Germline CDR1 and CDR2: MDHEN and SYDVKM. Trimming removed 3 bases from V and 2 bases from J, with 18 bases in between. The CDR3 contains 17 residues. The CDR3 bases are TGTGCCAGCAGTTTCCCCTCTCCCGGGACCACCACAGATACGCAGTATTTT. It yields the protein CASSFPSPGTTTDTQYF.

This clone was observed a handful of times. This chain links TRBV7-6 with TRBJ2-2, with a tentative D call TRBD2 (6 bases). The CDR3 totals 15 residues. CDR1 and CDR2 from the germline V gene are SGHVS and FNYEAQ. Trimming cost V 4 bases and J 3 bases, with 12 bases left between them. CDR3 nucleotide sequence: TGTGCCAGCAGCTATCGGGACTCCTACACCGGGGAGCTGTTTTTT. Translated, it gives CASSYRDSYTGELFF.

The chain employs TRBV28 and TRBJ2-7; D not certain. Germline V gene lookup returns CDR1 MDHEN and CDR2 SYDVKM. The CDR3 consists of 13 residues. V gave up 4 bases and J gave up 6 bases, with 13 bases separating them. CDR3 coding DNA: TGTGCCAGCAGTTCCACACAGAAAAGCGAGCAGTACTTC. The encoded protein is CASSSTQKSEQYF.

The CDR3 loop is CASSYGPIGSYEQYF. CDR3 DNA sequence: TGTGCCAGCAGTTATGGGCCGATTGGATCCTACGAGCAGTACTTC. The chain recombines TRBV6-6 with TRBJ2-7; D remains unclear. The length of the CDR3 is 15 residues. The V end lost 3 bases, the J end lost 1 base, and 13 bases lay between the germline ends. Looked up from germline, CDR1 is MNHNY and CDR2 is SVGAGI (reference sequence).

The V gene is TRBV29-1, the J gene TRBJ2-1; D not certain. Germline CDR1 SQVTM, CDR2 ANQGSEA. CDR3 size: 14 residues. V shed 3 bases and J shed 4 bases, with 13 bases lying between them. CDR3 residues: CSVERIRAYNEQFF. The CDR3 nucleotides are TGCAGCGTTGAGAGGATCAGAGCTTACAATGAGCAGTTCTTC.